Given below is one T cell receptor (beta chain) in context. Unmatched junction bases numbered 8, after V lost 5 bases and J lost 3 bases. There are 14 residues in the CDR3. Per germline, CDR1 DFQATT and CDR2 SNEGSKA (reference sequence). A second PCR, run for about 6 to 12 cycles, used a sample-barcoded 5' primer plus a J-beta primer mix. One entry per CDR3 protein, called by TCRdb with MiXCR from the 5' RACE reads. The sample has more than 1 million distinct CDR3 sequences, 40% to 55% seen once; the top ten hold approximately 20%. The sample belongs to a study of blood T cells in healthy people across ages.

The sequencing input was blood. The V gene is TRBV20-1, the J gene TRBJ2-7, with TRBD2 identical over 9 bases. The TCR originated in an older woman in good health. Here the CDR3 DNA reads TGCAGTGCTCGGTCGGCGGGAGGGCACTACGAGCAGTACTTC. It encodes CSARSAGGHYEQYF.